The following is a T cell receptor (beta chain) sequence with its context. This sample stems from a study of radiation and T cells in renal cell carcinoma. This CDR3 region has 14 residues. CDR1 and CDR2 (germline): SGHAT, FQNNGV. Trimming took off 7 bases at V and 1 base at J, with 14 bases between the two ends. Data came from immunoSEQ multiplex PCR; TCRdb stores just in-frame clones and leaves some out. The sample consists of roughly 75,000 clones, roughly 82% of them appearing once. The time point was: blood 2 weeks post-SBRT. Treatment here: 15 Gy SBRT to primary tumor, nephrectomy 4 weeks later. The sample consisted of blood, taken from a patient whose treatment included radiotherapy and nephrectomy. This sequence originates from a man aged 60 to 69 with renal cell carcinoma. The chain carries TRBV11-2 and TRBJ2-7, with D perhaps matching TRBD1 (6 bases). CDR3 sequence: CASTSGVASYEQYF. CDR3 DNA: TGTGCCAGCACTTCAGGGGTAGCTTCCTACGAGCAGTACTTC.